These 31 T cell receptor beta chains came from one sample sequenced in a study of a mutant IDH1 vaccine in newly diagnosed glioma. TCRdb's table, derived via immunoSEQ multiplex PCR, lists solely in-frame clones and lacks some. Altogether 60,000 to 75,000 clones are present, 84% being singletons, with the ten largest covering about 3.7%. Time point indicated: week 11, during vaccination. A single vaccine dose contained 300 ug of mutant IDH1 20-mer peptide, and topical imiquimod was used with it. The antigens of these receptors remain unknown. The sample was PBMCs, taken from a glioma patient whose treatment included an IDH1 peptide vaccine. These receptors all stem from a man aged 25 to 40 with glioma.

Written as DNA, the CDR3 is TGCAGCGTGGTGGTTAACTATGGCTACACCTTC. Translation: CSVVVNYGYTF. The V gene is TRBV29-1, the J gene TRBJ1-2; no definite D call. Trimming took off 6 bases at V and 1 base at J, with 6 bases between the two ends. CDR1 is SQVTM and CDR2 is ANQGSEA in the germline V gene. The CDR3 loop spans 11 amino acids.

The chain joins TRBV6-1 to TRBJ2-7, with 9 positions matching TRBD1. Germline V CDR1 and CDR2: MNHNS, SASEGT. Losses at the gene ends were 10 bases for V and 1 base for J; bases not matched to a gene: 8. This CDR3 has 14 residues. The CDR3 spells CATRDRVWSYEQYF. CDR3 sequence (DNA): TGTGCCACCCGGGACAGGGTTTGGTCCTACGAGCAGTACTTC.

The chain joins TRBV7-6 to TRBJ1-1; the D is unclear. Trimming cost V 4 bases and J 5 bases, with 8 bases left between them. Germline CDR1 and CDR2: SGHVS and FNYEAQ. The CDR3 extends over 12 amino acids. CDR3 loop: CASSSLGTEAFF. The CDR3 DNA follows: TGTGCCAGCAGCTCTTTGGGGACTGAAGCTTTCTTT.

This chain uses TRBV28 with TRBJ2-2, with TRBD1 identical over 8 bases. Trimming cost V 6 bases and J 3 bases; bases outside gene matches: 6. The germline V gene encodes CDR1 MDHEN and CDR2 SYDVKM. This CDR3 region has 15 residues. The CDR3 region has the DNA TGTGCCAGCAGCTCCGGACAGGGTTACACCGGGGAGCTGTTTTTT. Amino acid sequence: CASSSGQGYTGELFF.

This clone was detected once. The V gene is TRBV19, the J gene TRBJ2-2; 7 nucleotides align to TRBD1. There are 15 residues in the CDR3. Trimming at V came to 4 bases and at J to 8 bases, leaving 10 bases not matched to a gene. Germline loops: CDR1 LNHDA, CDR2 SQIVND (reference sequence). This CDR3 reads CASSSRQGNLGELFF. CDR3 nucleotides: TGTGCCAGTAGTAGCCGACAGGGTAATTTGGGGGAGCTGTTTTTT.

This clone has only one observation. As DNA, the CDR3 is TGTGCCAGCAGTTCTACAGGGACCAATCAGCCCCAGCATTTT. Its protein product is CASSSTGTNQPQHF. This rearrangement joins TRBV6-5 to TRBJ1-5; tentatively, D is TRBD1 (6 bases). V was clipped by 4 bases and J by 3 bases, with 10 bases between them. The CDR3 totals 14 residues. The germline V gene encodes CDR1 MNHEY and CDR2 SVGAGI.

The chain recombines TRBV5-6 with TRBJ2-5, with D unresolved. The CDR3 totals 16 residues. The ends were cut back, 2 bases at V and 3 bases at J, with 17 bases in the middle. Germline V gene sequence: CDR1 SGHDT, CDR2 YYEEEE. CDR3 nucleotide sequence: TGTGCCAGCAGCTTTTATTATGGCGTGCTCGAAGAGACCCAGTACTTC. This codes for CASSFYYGVLEETQYF.

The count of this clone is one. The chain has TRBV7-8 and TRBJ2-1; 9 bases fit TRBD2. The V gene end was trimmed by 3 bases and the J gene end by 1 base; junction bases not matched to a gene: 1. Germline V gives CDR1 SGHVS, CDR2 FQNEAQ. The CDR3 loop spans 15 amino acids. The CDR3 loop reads CASSFSGRSYNEQFF. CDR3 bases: TGTGCCAGCAGCTTTAGCGGGAGATCCTACAATGAGCAGTTCTTC.

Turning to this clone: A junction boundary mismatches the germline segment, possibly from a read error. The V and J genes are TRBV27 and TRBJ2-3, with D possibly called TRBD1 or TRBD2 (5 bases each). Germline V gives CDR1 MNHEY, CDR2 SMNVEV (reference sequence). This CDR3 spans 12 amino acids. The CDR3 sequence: CASKGPGPPAVF. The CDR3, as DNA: TGTGCCAGCAAGGGGCCGGGGCCCCCGGCCGTTTTT.

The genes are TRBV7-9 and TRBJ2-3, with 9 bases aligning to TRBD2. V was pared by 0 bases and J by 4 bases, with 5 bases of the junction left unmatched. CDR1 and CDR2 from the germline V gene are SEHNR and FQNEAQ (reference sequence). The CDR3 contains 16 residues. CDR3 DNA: TGTGCCAGCAGCTTAGCTAGCGGGAGTGGGTCAGATACGCAGTATTTT. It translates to CASSLASGSGSDTQYF.

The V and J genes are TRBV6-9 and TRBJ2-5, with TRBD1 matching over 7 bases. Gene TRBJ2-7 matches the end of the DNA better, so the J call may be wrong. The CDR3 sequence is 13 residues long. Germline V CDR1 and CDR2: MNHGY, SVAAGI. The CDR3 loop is CATTQGTLYEQYF. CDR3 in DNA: TGTGCCACAACACAGGGGACCCTCTACGAGCAGTACTTC.

The CDR3 sequence: CASSVSPLYQETQYF. As DNA, the CDR3 is TGTGCCAGCAGCGTATCACCCCTGTACCAAGAGACCCAGTACTTC. The rearrangement joins TRBV9 to TRBJ2-5; D is unresolved. The CDR3 loop spans 15 amino acids. The germline CDR1 and CDR2 sequences are SGDLS and YYNGEE. Trimming pared 1 base from V and 0 bases from J, leaving 10 bases between.

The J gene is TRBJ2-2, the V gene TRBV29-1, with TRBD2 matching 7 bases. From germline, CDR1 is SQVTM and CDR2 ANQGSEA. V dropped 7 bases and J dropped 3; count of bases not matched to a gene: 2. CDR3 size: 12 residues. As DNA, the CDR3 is TGCAGCGGGACTAGTCACACCGGGGAGCTGTTTTTT. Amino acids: CSGTSHTGELFF.

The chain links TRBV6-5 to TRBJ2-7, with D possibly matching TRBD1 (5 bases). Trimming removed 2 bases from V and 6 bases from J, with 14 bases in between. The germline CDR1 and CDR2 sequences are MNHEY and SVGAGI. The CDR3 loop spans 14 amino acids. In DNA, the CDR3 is TGTGCCAGCAGTTACCCGACAGAACGGCTCGAGCAGTACTTC. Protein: CASSYPTERLEQYF.

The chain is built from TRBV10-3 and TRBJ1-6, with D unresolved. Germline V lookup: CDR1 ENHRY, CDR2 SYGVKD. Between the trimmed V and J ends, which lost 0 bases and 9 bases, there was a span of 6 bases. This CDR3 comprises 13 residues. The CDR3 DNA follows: TGTGCCATCAGTGAGTCGGGGATTTCACCCCTCCACTTT. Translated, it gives CAISESGISPLHF.

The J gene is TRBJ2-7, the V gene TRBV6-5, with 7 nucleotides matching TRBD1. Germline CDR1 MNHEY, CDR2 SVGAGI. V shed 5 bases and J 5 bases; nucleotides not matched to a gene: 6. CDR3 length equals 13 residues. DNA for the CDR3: TGTGCCAGCAGTCCTCGACAGGGCCACGAGCAGTACTTC. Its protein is CASSPRQGHEQYF.

This CDR3 reads CASSPGPIVQQFF. CDR3 DNA sequence: TGTGCCAGTAGTCCGGGCCCGATAGTTCAGCAGTTCTTC. The chain uses TRBV19 and TRBJ2-1; D is undetermined. V was cut by 5 bases and J by 11 bases, with 16 bases left in between. In germline, CDR1 is LNHDA, CDR2 SQIVND (reference sequence). The length of the CDR3 is 13 residues.

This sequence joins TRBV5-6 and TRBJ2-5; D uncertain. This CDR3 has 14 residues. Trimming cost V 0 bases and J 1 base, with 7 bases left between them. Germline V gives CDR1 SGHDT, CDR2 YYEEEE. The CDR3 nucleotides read TGTGCCAGCAGCTTGGAGGTAGTCCAAGAGACCCAGTACTTC. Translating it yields CASSLEVVQETQYF.

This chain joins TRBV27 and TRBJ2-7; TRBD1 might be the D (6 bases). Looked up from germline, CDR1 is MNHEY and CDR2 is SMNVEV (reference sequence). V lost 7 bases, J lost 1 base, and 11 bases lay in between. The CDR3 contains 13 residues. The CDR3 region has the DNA TGTGCCAGCAAGGTAGGACAGTCCTACGAGCAGTACTTC. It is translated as CASKVGQSYEQYF.

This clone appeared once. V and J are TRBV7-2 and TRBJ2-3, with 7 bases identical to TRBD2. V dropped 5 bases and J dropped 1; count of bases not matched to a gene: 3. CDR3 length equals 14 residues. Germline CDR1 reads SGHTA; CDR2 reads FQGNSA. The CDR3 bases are TGTGCCAGCAGCCGCAGCGGGGGCACAGATACGCAGTATTTT. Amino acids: CASSRSGGTDTQYF.

The CDR3: CASSIAQGRGYEQYF. The CDR3 DNA sequence: TGTGCCAGTAGTATCGCCCAGGGCAGAGGCTACGAGCAGTACTTC. This chain connects TRBV19 to TRBJ2-7; D is perhaps TRBD1 (5 bases). Germline CDR1 and CDR2: LNHDA and SQIVND (reference sequence). CDR3 length equals 15 residues. Trimming cost V 3 bases and J 3 bases, with 15 bases left between them. Based on the CDR3 plus reference TRBV19 and TRBJ2-7, the full variable domain is DGGITQSPKYLFRKEGQNVTLSCEQNLNHDAMYWYRQDPGQGLRLIYYSQIVNDFQKGDIAEGYSVSREKKESFPLTVTSAQKNPTAFYLCASSIAQGRGYEQYFGPGTRLTVT.

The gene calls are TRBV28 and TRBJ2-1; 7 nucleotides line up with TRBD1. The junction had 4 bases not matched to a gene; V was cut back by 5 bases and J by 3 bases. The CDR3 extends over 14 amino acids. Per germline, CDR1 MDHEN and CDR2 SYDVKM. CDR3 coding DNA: TGTGCCAGCAGTCCTGACAGGGTCTACAATGAGCAGTTCTTC. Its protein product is CASSPDRVYNEQFF.

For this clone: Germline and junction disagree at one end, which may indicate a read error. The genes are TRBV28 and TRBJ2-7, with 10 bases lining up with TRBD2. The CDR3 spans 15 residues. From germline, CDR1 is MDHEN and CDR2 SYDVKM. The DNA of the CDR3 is TGTGCCAGCAGTTTCCTTAGCGGGGGGTCCTACGGGCAGTACTTC. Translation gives CASSFLSGGSYGQYF. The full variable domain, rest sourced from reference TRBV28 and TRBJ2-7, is DVKVTQSSRYLVKRTGEKVFLECVQDMDHENMFWYRQDPGLGLRLIYFSYDVKMKEKGDIPEGYSVSREKKERFSLILESASTNQTSMYLCASSFLSGGSYGQYFGPGTRLTVT.

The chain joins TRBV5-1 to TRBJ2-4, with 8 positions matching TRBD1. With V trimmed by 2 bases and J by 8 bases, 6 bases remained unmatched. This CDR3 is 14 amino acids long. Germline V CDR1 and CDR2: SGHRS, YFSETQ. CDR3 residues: CASSFGRGPDIQYF. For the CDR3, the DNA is TGCGCCAGCAGCTTTGGCAGGGGGCCGGACATTCAGTACTTC.

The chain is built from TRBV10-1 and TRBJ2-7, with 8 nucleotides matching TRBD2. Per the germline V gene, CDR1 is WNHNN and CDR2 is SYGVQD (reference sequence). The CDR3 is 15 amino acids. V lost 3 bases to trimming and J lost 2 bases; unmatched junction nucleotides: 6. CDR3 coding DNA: TGCGCCAGCAGTGAATCCAGCGGGAGCCCCTACGAGCAGTACTTC. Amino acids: CASSESSGSPYEQYF.

In DNA form, the CDR3 reads TGCGCCAGCAGTGGTGCCATGAATCAGCCCCAGCATTTT. Its protein is CASSGAMNQPQHF. The J gene is TRBJ1-5, the V gene TRBV10-2; D is ambiguous. There are 13 residues in the CDR3. V dropped 4 bases and J dropped 4 bases, with 8 bases sitting between them. Germline CDR1 reads WSHSY; CDR2 reads SAAADI.

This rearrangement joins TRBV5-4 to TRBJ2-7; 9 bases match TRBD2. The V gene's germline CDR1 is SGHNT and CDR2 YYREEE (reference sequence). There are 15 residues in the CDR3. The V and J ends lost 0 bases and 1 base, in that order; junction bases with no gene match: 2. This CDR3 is CASSLGLAASYEQYF. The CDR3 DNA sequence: TGTGCCAGCAGCTTGGGACTAGCGGCTTCCTACGAGCAGTACTTC.

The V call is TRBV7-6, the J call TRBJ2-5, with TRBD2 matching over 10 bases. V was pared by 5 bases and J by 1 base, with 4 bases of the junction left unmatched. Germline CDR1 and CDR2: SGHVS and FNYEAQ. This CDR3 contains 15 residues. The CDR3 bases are TGTGCCAGCAGCCGGACTAGCGGATTCCAAGAGACCCAGTACTTC. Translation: CASSRTSGFQETQYF.

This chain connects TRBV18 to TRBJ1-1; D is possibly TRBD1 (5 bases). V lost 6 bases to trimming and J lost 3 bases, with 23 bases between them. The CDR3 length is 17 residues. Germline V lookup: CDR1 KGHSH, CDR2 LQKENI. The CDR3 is CASSPMLGRERYTEAFF. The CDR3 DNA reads TGTGCCAGCTCCCCGATGTTGGGCAGGGAACGTTACACTGAAGCTTTCTTT.

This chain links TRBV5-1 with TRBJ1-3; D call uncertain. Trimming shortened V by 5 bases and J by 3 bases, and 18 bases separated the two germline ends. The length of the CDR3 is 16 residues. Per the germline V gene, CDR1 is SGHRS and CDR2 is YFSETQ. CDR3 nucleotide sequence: TGCGCCAGCAGTCGCCGTTCGATAGAGGATGGAAACACCATATATTTT. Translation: CASSRRSIEDGNTIYF.

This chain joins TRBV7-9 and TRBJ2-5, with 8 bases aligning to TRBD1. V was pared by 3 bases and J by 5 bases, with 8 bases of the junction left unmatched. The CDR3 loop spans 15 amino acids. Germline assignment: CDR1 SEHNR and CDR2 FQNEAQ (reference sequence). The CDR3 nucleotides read TGTGCCAGCAGCTTCCTATCGACAGGGGACGAGACCCAGTACTTC. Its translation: CASSFLSTGDETQYF.